This passage covers 5 T cell receptor beta chains from one sample sequenced in a study of shared clonotypes between healthy human individuals. Sequencing was performed with immunoSEQ multiplex PCR; in TCRdb, only in-frame clones are kept and a portion is missing. The sample carries about half a million clones, roughly 77% recorded once. The sequencing sample was made of PBMCs. Receptor source: a woman in her thirties or forties in good health. Some clones in this sample may be carry-over from other donors' samples.

This chain links TRBV6-5 with TRBJ1-1; no reliable D call. Per the germline V gene, CDR1 is MNHEY and CDR2 is SVGAGI. V lost 0 bases, J lost 4 bases, and 12 bases lay in between. This CDR3 has 15 residues. Written as DNA, the CDR3 is TGTGCCAGCAGTTACTCTCACGCCCTCGGCACTGAAGCTTTCTTT. Its protein product is CASSYSHALGTEAFF.

The chain links TRBV6-1 to TRBJ2-4; TRBD2 might be the D (6 bases). This CDR3 is 17 amino acids long. Germline CDR1 reads MNHNS; CDR2 reads SASEGT. V lost 1 base, J lost 0 bases, and 13 bases lay in between. Written as DNA, the CDR3 is TGTGCCAGCAGTGAAGTGGCCTGGGGGGTAGCCAAAAACATTCAGTACTTC. This codes for CASSEVAWGVAKNIQYF.

To note about this clone: Other DNA sequences in the sample encode the same CDR3. The rearrangement joins TRBV5-1 to TRBJ2-3, with no clear D. Germline assignment: CDR1 SGHRS and CDR2 YFSETQ. V lost 0 bases to trimming and J lost 2 bases, with 4 bases between them. There are 13 residues in the CDR3. This CDR3 reads CASSLGSTDTQYF. The CDR3 DNA is TGCGCCAGCAGCTTGGGATCCACAGATACGCAGTATTTT.

A single count supports this clone. A much larger clone lies one base from this, so it may be a read error. The gene calls are TRBV5-4 and TRBJ2-1; 8 nucleotides match TRBD2. The V gene end was trimmed by 0 bases and the J gene end by 5 bases; junction bases not matched to a gene: 7. The CDR3 covers 16 residues. CDR1 SGHNT and CDR2 YYREEE come from the germline V gene (reference sequence). In DNA, the CDR3 is TGTGCCAGCAGCTTGGTTGCGGGAGGCCCCCACAATGAGCAGTTCTTC. It yields the protein CASSLVAGGPHNEQFF.

The genes are TRBV11-2 and TRBJ2-3; D ambiguous. Germline V gives CDR1 SGHAT, CDR2 FQNNGV. The length of the CDR3 is 14 residues. V was cut by 5 bases and J by 1 base, with 10 bases left in between. The CDR3, as DNA: TGTGCCAGCAGCGCAGTCGGTCGCACAGATACGCAGTATTTT. Translation gives CASSAVGRTDTQYF. Full variable domain (outside the CDR3, taken from reference TRBV11-2 and TRBJ2-3): EAGVAQSPRYKIIEKRQSVAFWCNPISGHATLYWYQQILGQGPKLLIQFQNNGVVDDSQLPKDRFSAERLKGVDSTLKIQPAKLEDSAVYLCASSAVGRTDTQYFGPGTRLTVL.